The source of this T cell receptor beta chain is a study of blood T cell repertoires in COVID-19. Germline V CDR1 and CDR2: MNHEY, SMNVEV (reference sequence). The germline V and J ends were trimmed by 4 bases and 3 bases, with 9 bases remaining between them. The CDR3 consists of 13 residues. Assay: immunoSEQ multiplex PCR; the TCRdb copy retains only in-frame clones and omits some. The data show about 380,000 clones, around 90% seen once. Sequencing input: PBMCs or T cells enriched from blood (not recorded which). V is TRBV27 and J is TRBJ1-2; D might be TRBD1 (6 bases). This TCR came from a woman aged 18-29 years who had recovered from COVID-19. The CDR3: CASSSGAYYGYTF. CDR3 coding DNA: TGTGCCAGCAGTTCAGGGGCGTACTATGGCTACACCTTC.